This note documents a single T cell receptor beta chain sequence. The CDR3 has 13 amino acids. The V gene's germline CDR1 is LNHNV and CDR2 YYDKDF (reference sequence). Trimming removed 6 bases from V and 1 base from J, with 7 bases in between. The data derive from a study of blood T cell repertoires in COVID-19. Whole-study context: Sources were T cells, B-cell-depleted T cells, or PBMCs; the material itself was cDNA or gDNA.

Only in-frame clones appear in the TCRdb table, and some are missing; sequencing was by immunoSEQ multiplex PCR. The sample includes approximately 380,000 clones, more than 85% of them seen just once. In terms of age and location, participants ranged from roughly 18 to 95 years and lived in 24 US areas. Participant reports of clinical history set cohort assignment. It was within 2 weeks before study entry that exposed participants met a COVID-19 case. Sequencing was carried out using PBMCs or T cells enriched from blood (not recorded which). The chain links TRBV15 to TRBJ1-3; D remains unclear. This clonotype was obtained from a woman between 40 and 50 years old who had been exposed to COVID-19. CDR3 coding DNA: TGTGCCACCAGGGGCGGGTCTGGAAACACCATATATTTT. This gives the protein CATRGGSGNTIYF.